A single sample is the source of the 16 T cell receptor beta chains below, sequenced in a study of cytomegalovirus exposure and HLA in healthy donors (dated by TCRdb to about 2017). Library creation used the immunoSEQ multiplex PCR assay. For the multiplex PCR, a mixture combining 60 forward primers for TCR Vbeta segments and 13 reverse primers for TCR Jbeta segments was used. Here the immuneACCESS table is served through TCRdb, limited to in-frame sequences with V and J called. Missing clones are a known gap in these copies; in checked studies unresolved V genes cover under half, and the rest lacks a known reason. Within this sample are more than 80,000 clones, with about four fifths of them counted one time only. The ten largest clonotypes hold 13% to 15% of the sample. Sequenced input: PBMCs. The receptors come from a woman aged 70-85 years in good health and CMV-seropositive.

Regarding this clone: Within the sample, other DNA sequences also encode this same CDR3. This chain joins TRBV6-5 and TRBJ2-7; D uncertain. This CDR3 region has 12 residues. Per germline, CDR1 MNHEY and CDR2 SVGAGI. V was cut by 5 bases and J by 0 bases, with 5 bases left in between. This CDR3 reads CASSESSYEQYF. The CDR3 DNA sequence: TGTGCCAGCAGTGAGAGCTCCTACGAGCAGTACTTC.

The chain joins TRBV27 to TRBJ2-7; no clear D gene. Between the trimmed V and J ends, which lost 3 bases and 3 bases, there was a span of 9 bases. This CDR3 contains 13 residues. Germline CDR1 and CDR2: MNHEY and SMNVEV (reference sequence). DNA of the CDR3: TGTGCCAGCAGTTTTTCTGGCCACTACGAGCAGTACTTC. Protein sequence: CASSFSGHYEQYF.

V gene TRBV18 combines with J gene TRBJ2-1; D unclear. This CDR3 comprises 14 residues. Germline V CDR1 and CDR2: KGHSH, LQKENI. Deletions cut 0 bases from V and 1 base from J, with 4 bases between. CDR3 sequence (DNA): TGTGCCAGCTCACCACCCCTGTCCTACAATGAGCAGTTCTTC. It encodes CASSPPLSYNEQFF.

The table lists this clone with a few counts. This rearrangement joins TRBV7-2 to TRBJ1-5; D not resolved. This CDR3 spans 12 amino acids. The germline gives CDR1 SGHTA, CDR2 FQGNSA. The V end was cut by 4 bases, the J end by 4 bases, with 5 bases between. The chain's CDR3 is CASSSLNQPQHF. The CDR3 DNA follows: TGTGCCAGCAGCTCCTTGAATCAGCCCCAGCATTTT.

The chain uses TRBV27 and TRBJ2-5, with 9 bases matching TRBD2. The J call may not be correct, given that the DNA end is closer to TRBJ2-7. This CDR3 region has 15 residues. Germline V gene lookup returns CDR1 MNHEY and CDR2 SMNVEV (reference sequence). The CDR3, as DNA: TGTGCCAGCAGCTCCCGGCGGGGGGGCATCTACGAGCAGTACTTC. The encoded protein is CASSSRRGGIYEQYF.

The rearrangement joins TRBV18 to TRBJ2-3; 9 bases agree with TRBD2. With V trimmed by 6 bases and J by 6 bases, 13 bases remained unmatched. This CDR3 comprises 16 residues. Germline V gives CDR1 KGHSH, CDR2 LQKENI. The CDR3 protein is CASSPLAAGGADTQYF. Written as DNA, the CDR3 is TGTGCCAGCTCGCCCCTCGCAGCGGGAGGAGCGGATACGCAGTATTTT.

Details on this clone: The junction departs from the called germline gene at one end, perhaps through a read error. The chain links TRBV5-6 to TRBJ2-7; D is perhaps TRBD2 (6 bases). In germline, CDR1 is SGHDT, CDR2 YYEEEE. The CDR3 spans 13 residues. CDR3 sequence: CASSTGLPWEQCF. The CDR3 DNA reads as TGTGCCAGCAGCACGGGACTCCCATGGGAGCAGTGCTTC.

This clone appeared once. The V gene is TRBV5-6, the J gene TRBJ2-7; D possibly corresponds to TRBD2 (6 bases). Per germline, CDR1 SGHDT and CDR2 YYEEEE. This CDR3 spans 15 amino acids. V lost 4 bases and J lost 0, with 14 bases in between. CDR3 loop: CASSRWGVYSYEQYF. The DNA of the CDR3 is TGTGCCAGCAGCAGGTGGGGGGTTTACTCCTACGAGCAGTACTTC.

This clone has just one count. This CDR3 is CASSQFRMYNEQFF. The CDR3 region has the DNA TGCGCCAGCAGCCAATTCAGGATGTACAATGAGCAGTTCTTC. V and J are TRBV4-1 and TRBJ2-1; no firm D call. CDR1 is MGHRA and CDR2 is YSYEKL in the germline V gene. This CDR3 has 14 residues. Trimming removed 2 bases from V and 4 bases from J, with 9 bases in between.

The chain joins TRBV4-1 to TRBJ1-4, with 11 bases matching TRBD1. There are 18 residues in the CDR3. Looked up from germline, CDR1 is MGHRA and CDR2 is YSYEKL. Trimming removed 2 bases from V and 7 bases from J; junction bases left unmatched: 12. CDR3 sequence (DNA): TGCGCCAGCAGCCAAAGGGTACCGGGACAGGGGGGGGTTGAAAAACTGTTTTTT. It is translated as CASSQRVPGQGGVEKLFF.

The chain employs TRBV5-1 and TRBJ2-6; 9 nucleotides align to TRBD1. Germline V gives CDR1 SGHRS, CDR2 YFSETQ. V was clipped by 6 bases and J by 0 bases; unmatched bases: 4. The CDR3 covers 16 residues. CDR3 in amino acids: CASNTGGSSGANVLTF. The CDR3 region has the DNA TGCGCCAGCAATACAGGGGGCAGCTCTGGGGCCAACGTCCTGACTTTC.

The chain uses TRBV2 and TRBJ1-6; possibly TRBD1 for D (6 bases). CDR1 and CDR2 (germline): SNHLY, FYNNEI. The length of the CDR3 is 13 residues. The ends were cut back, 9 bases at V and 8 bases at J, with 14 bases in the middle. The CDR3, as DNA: TGTGCCAGTCAGGGAGGGGGAGATTCACCCCTCCACTTT. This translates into CASQGGGDSPLHF.

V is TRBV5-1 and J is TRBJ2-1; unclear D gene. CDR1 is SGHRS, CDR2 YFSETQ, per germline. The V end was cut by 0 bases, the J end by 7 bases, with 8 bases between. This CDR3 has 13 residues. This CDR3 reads CASSLGLVNEQFF. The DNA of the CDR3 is TGCGCCAGCAGCTTGGGGCTAGTGAATGAGCAGTTCTTC.

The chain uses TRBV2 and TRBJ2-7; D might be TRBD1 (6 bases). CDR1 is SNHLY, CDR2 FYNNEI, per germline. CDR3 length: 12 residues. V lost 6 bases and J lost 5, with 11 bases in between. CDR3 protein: CASSLRDNEQYF. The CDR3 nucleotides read TGTGCCAGCAGCCTCCGGGACAACGAGCAGTACTTC. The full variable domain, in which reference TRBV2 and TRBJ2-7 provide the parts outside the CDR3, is EPEVTQTPSHQVTQMGQEVILRCVPISNHLYFYWYRQILGQKVEFLVSFYNNEISEKSEIFDDQFSVERPDGSNFTLKIRSTKLEDSAMYFCASSLRDNEQYFGPGTRLTVT.

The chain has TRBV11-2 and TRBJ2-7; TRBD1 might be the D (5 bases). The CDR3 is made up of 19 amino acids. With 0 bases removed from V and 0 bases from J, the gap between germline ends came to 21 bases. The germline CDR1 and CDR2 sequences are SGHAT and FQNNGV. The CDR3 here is CASSLDKWGLVRSSYEQYF. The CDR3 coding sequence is TGTGCCAGCAGCTTAGATAAATGGGGCCTAGTCCGAAGCTCCTACGAGCAGTACTTC.

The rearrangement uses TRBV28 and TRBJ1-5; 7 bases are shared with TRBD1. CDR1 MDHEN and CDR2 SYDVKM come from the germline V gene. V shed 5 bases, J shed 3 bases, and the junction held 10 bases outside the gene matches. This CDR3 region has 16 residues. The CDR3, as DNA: TGTGCCAGCAGTCCCTCCAGACAGGGCCTCAATCAGCCCCAGCATTTT. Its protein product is CASSPSRQGLNQPQHF.